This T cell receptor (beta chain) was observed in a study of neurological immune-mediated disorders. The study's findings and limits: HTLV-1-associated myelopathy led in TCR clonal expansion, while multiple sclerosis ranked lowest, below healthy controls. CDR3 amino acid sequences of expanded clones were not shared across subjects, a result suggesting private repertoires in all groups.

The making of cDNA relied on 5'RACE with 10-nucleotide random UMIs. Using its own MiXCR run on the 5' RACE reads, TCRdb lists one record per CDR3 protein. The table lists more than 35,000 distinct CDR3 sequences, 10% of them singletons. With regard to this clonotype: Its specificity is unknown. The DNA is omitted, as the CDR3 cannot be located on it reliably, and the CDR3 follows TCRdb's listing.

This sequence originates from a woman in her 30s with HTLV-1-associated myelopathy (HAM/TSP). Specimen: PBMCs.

The CDR3: CASSFYICSAKGDSYEQYF. This rearrangement joins TRBV5-1 to TRBJ2-7. The CDR3 has 19 residues if both end residues are counted. Looked up from germline, CDR1 is SGHRS and CDR2 is YFSETQ.